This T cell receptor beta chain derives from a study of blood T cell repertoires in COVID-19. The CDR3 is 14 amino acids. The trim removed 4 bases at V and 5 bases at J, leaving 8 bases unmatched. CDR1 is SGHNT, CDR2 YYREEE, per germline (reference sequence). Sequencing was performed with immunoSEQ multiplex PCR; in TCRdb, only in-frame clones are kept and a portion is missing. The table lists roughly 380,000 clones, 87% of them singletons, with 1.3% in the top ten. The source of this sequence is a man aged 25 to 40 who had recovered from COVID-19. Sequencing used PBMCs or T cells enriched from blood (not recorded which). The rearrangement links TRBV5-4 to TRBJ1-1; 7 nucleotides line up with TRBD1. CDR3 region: CASSVRGRRTEAFF. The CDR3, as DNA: TGTGCCAGCAGCGTTAGGGGGCGCAGGACTGAAGCTTTCTTT.